The rows below give T cell receptor beta chains drawn from one sample of a study of blood T cells in healthy people across ages. TCRdb re-analysed the 5' RACE reads in MiXCR, keeping a single row per CDR3 protein. The sample yields under 1,100,000 distinct CDR3 sequences, 20% to 25% seen once. These same data were also listed under a study on T cells of mothers and their children.

Sequences were obtained from blood. These receptor sequences come from a girl aged 2-15 years in good health. Each CDR3 is given with its conserved first and last residue. D genes are given only for firm matches. Rows may omit the clone size; those that give it use once, few, many or a size class.

v_call	d_call	clone_size	cdr3_length	j_call	cdr3_nt	cdr3_aa
TRBV7-8	.	.	14	TRBJ2-7	TGTGCCAGCAGCGAAGAGGCAATCGGCTACGAGCAGTACTTC	CASSEEAIGYEQYF
TRBV7-9	TRBD2	many	15	TRBJ2-5	TGTGCCAGCAGCTTGGCTAGCGGAGGACAAGAGACCCAGTACTTC	CASSLASGGQETQYF
TRBV5-6	.	.	14	TRBJ1-6	TGTGCCAGCAGCTTTCGTCCAGGGGCGACACCCCTCCACTTT	CASSFRPGATPLHF
TRBV19	.	.	11	TRBJ1-1	TGTGCCAGTAGTATCGGTACGGGGGCTTTCTTT	CASSIGTGAFF
TRBV29-1	.	few	13	TRBJ2-7	TGCAGCGTTGTGCGGGGAAGGGCCTACGAGCAGTACTTC	CSVVRGRAYEQYF
TRBV12-3/TRBV12-4	.	.	16	TRBJ1-4	TGTGCCAGCAGTTTACAGGGTTTTCTTGATATTGGGGAACTGTTTTTT	CASSLQGFLDIGELFF
TRBV6-4	.	once	16	TRBJ2-1	TGTGCCAGCAGTGAGCAGGCCGGGGTAACTTACAATGAGCAGTTCTTC	CASSEQAGVTYNEQFF
TRBV29-1	.	.	12	TRBJ1-4	TGCAGCGGAGGGGGAACTAATGGAAAACTGTTTTTT	CSGGGTNGKLFF
TRBV20-1	.	few	14	TRBJ1-4	TGCAGTGCTAGAGATATTTTGAGGAATGAAAAACTGTTTTTT	CSARDILRNEKLFF
TRBV9	.	.	15	TRBJ2-7	TGTGCCAGCAGCGCAGGCGTTGGACTAAACTACGAGCAGTACTTC	CASSAGVGLNYEQYF
TRBV2	TRBD2	.	15	TRBJ2-3	TGTGCCAGCAGTGAAGGATTCGCGGGAGAACGCACGCAGTATTTT	CASSEGFAGERTQYF
TRBV11-2	TRBD1	few	15	TRBJ2-7	TGTGCCAGCAGCTCAACCGGGACAGGGCCCTACGAGCAGTACTTC	CASSSTGTGPYEQYF
TRBV4-1	.	few	14	TRBJ2-7	TGCGCCAGCAGCCCACGGGACAACTACTTCGAGCAGTACTTC	CASSPRDNYFEQYF
TRBV7-2	.	many	13	TRBJ2-5	TGTGCCAGCAGCTACGGAGGGGGGGAGACCCAGTACTTC	CASSYGGGETQYF
TRBV5-1	TRBD2	.	14	TRBJ2-7	TGCGCCAGCAGGCAAGCGGGGCAGTCCTACGAGCAGTACTTC	CASRQAGQSYEQYF